This T cell receptor beta chain was identified in a study of shared clonotypes between healthy human individuals. Study outcomes and limitations: The sole specimen, blood, was sampled, and tissue repertoires likely differ.

Worth noting for this clone: Its antigen remains unidentified.

Original analysis: ImmunoSEQ supplied junction-only sequences lacking quality scores, so filtering was different. Only in-frame clones appear in the TCRdb table, and some are missing; sequencing was by immunoSEQ multiplex PCR. V, J and clone size are taken as reported in that table, and D and trimming were inferred from the DNA itself. The top ten clones hold roughly 13% of a sample with some 490,000 clones, about 85% of them seen once. There are 13 residues in the CDR3. Germline V CDR1 and CDR2: SGHNT, YYREEE (reference sequence). The V and J ends lost 4 bases and 1 base respectively, with 8 bases between them. The healthy adult donors were HIV-negative and reported no recent acute infections or vaccinations. The unsorted samples took about 90 million PBMCs to get genomic DNA.

The sequencing input was PBMCs. The chain has TRBV5-4 and TRBJ1-1, with D hard to call. The origin of this receptor is a woman in her forties in good health. Some clones in this sample may be carry-over from other donors' samples. The CDR3 DNA follows: TGTGCCAGCAGCGGGGATGCGAACACTGAAGCTTTCTTT. It encodes CASSGDANTEAFF.